The 2 T cell receptor beta chains below all came from one sample that was sequenced in a study of beta chain features in type 1 diabetes. The isolated RNA, all of it, was reverse transcribed, so expressed TCRB transcripts were what got sequenced. Here immunoSEQ multiplex PCR was the method, and the copy in TCRdb shows in-frame clones only, minus some. The sample has 250,000 or so clones, 25% to 30% seen once. Sequenced: central memory CD4+ T cells from blood. Receptor source: a man aged 25-40 years in good health.

The chain links TRBV6-1 to TRBJ2-6; D is unclear. Germline values: CDR1 MNHNS, CDR2 SASEGT. Trimming shortened V by 8 bases and J by 0 bases, and 8 bases separated the two germline ends. The CDR3 contains 14 residues. As DNA, the CDR3 is TGTGCCAGCTCTTCGAGCTCTGGGGCCAACGTCCTGACTTTC. Translation gives CASSSSSGANVLTF.

This clone was detected a few times. J is TRBJ2-7 and V is TRBV28, with D possibly matching TRBD2 (6 bases). Trimming removed 8 bases at V and 5 bases at J, with 16 bases between. CDR1 and CDR2 from the germline V gene are MDHEN and SYDVKM. This CDR3 region has 13 residues. CDR3 sequence (DNA): TGTGCCAGCGATCGGGGGACTCCCAACGAGCAGTACTTC. As protein: CASDRGTPNEQYF.